Shown below are 31 T cell receptor beta chains from a single sample sequenced in a study of T-cell reconstitution after alpha-beta-depleted transplantation in children. The TCRbeta library was prepared with unique molecular identifiers. TCRdb reprocessed the PCR reads with MiXCR, giving one entry per CDR3 protein. In the table there are roughly 220,000 distinct CDR3 sequences, more than 7.5% of which are singletons. Sequences were derived from PBMCs from the stem cell graft donor, sampled from the stem cell graft. These receptors all stem from a human donor who donated a stem cell graft to a child with SCID.

This clonotype was observed at least ten times. At one end the junction does not follow the germline gene, possibly because of a read error. This chain joins TRBV5-1 and TRBJ2-7, with D perhaps TRBD2 (5 bases). Germline V CDR1 and CDR2: SGHRS, YFSETQ. The length of the CDR3 is 14 residues. CDR3 sequence reads: CASSPSGSGYEQYF. CDR3 sequence (DNA): TGCGCGAGCAGTCCCTCGGGGTCAGGCTACGAGCAGTACTTC.

This clonotype has ten or more counts. The genes are TRBV5-1 and TRBJ2-1; D is undetermined. Germline V gene sequence: CDR1 SGHRS, CDR2 YFSETQ. The CDR3 is 12 residues long. The V and J ends lost 0 bases and 8 bases respectively, with 6 bases between them. CDR3 protein: CASSLVSYEQFF. In nucleotides, the CDR3 is TGCGCCAGCAGCTTGGTTTCCTATGAGCAGTTCTTC.

The sample holds many counts of this clonotype. The V call is TRBV9, the J call TRBJ1-6; tentative D call: TRBD1 (5 bases). The V and J ends lost 4 bases and 7 bases respectively, with 21 bases between them. This CDR3 spans 17 amino acids. The germline gives CDR1 SGDLS, CDR2 YYNGEE. The CDR3 spells CASSPGRPGIPNSPLHF. In DNA, the CDR3 is TGTGCCAGCAGCCCAGGGAGGCCGGGAATCCCCAATTCACCCCTCCACTTT.

This clonotype was recorded many times. The chain carries TRBV5-1 and TRBJ2-7, with 7 bases matching TRBD1. The CDR3 covers 13 residues. Germline V gene data show CDR1 as SGHRS and CDR2 as YFSETQ. Losses at the gene ends were 7 bases for V and 2 bases for J; bases not matched to a gene: 6. The DNA for the CDR3 is TGCGCCAGCCAGCCAGGGACAGCCTACGAGCAGTACTTC. Translated, it gives CASQPGTAYEQYF.

Many counts were recorded for this clonotype. V usage is TRBV12-3 or TRBV12-4 and J usage is TRBJ1-5, with 8 bases aligning to TRBD1. The CDR3 is 17 amino acids. V lost 3 bases and J lost 0; bases outside the gene matches: 7. This chain's CDR3 is CASSFGQGFNSNQPQHF. For the CDR3, the DNA is TGTGCCAGCAGTTTTGGACAGGGTTTTAATAGCAATCAGCCCCAGCATTTT.

This clonotype was detected ten times or more. The chain recombines TRBV5-1 with TRBJ1-6; D remains unclear. The length of the CDR3 is 14 residues. Looked up from germline, CDR1 is SGHRS and CDR2 is YFSETQ. V dropped 5 bases and J dropped 8 bases, with 14 bases sitting between them. The CDR3 sequence is CASSPDGGDSPLHF. The CDR3 bases are TGCGCCAGCAGTCCGGATGGAGGAGATTCACCCCTCCACTTT.

In this sample, this clonotype turned up many times. The chain couples TRBV5-4 to TRBJ2-2; a weak D match, TRBD1 (6 bases). V was clipped by 3 bases and J by 6 bases, with 15 bases between them. The CDR3 has 15 residues. CDR1 and CDR2 from the germline V gene are SGHNT and YYREEE (reference sequence). CDR3 nucleotides: TGTGCCAGCAGCTCCGGGACACCCTCCGCCGGGGAGCTGTTTTTT. Its protein product is CASSSGTPSAGELFF.

At least ten counts were recorded for this clonotype. J is TRBJ2-7 and V is TRBV27; tentatively, D is TRBD1 (5 bases). The CDR3 is 15 amino acids. Deletions cut 2 bases from V and 0 bases from J, with 11 bases between. Germline assignment: CDR1 MNHEY and CDR2 SMNVEV (reference sequence). As DNA, the CDR3 is TGTGCCAGCAGTTTAGTCAGGGCGGACTCCTACGAGCAGTACTTC. This gives the protein CASSLVRADSYEQYF.

This clonotype was picked up many times. The chain has TRBV20-1 and TRBJ2-7; unclear D gene. This CDR3 contains 12 residues. Trimming cost V 3 bases and J 5 bases, with 11 bases left between them. Germline CDR1 reads DFQATT; CDR2 reads SNEGSKA (reference sequence). The CDR3: CSARSPNHEQYF. For the CDR3, the DNA is TGCAGTGCTAGGTCGCCGAACCACGAGCAGTACTTC.

V usage is TRBV7-2 and J usage is TRBJ1-2; no clear D gene. The CDR3 loop spans 14 amino acids. The ends were cut back, 4 bases at V and 6 bases at J, with 15 bases in the middle. The germline V gene encodes CDR1 SGHTA and CDR2 FQGNSA. CDR3: CASSSLGPLHGYTF. DNA of the CDR3: TGTGCCAGCAGCTCCCTAGGACCCCTCCATGGCTACACCTTC.

This clonotype has at least ten counts. CDR3 amino acids: CSASLLRGGSRDEQFF. For the CDR3, the DNA is TGCAGTGCTAGTCTTCTGCGGGGGGGCTCGAGGGATGAGCAGTTCTTC. This chain connects TRBV20-1 to TRBJ2-1; 9 bases align to TRBD2. The CDR3 has 16 residues. V lost 3 bases and J lost 8; bases outside the gene matches: 14. From germline, CDR1 is DFQATT and CDR2 SNEGSKA (reference sequence).

At least ten counts were recorded for this clonotype. The V call is TRBV7-6, the J call TRBJ1-1; the D gene is possibly TRBD1 (6 bases). This CDR3 has 16 residues. Germline CDR1 is SGHVS and CDR2 is FNYEAQ. The V end was cut by 5 bases, the J end by 3 bases, with 19 bases between. CDR3 DNA sequence: TGTGCCAGCAGCCGAATTATCAGGGGCGGAGACACTGAAGCTTTCTTT. It specifies CASSRIIRGGDTEAFF. Full variable domain (missing parts from reference TRBV7-6 and TRBJ1-1): GAGVSQSPRYKVTKRGQDVALRCDPISGHVSLYWYRQALGQGPEFLTYFNYEAQQDKSGLPNDRFSAERPEGSISTLTIQRTEQRDSAMYRCASSRIIRGGDTEAFFGQGTRLTVV.

This clonotype has ten or more counts. The chain carries TRBV20-1 and TRBJ1-5, with 7 bases identical to TRBD1. The length of the CDR3 is 14 residues. Germline CDR1 DFQATT, CDR2 SNEGSKA (reference sequence). V lost 0 bases to trimming and J lost 7 bases; unmatched junction nucleotides: 6. CDR3 in amino acids: CSAREGQPWQPQHF. The CDR3 nucleotides read TGCAGTGCTAGAGAGGGACAGCCCTGGCAGCCCCAGCATTTT.

There are many counts of this clonotype. This sequence joins TRBV20-1 and TRBJ2-3; 7 bases align to TRBD1. Germline CDR1 is DFQATT and CDR2 is SNEGSKA (reference sequence). V shed 3 bases, J shed 0 bases, and the junction held 12 bases outside the gene matches. The CDR3 covers 17 residues. Written as DNA, the CDR3 is TGCAGTGCTAGCAGGGGGTCAGGGGCGACTAGCACAGATACGCAGTATTTT. It yields the protein CSASRGSGATSTDTQYF.

This clonotype was recorded many times. This chain connects TRBV5-1 to TRBJ1-1, with TRBD1 identical over 8 bases. Germline CDR1 is SGHRS and CDR2 is YFSETQ. The junction had 3 bases not matched to a gene; V was cut back by 5 bases and J by 3 bases. The CDR3 consists of 13 residues. The CDR3 loop is CASRPQGDTEAFF. The CDR3 nucleotides are TGCGCCAGCAGACCACAGGGGGACACTGAAGCTTTCTTT.

The table lists this clonotype with many counts. This sequence joins TRBV9 and TRBJ2-3; D is uncertain. Germline V CDR1 and CDR2: SGDLS, YYNGEE. V was shortened by 0 bases and J by 2 bases, with 10 bases between the two germline ends. The CDR3 is 15 residues long. The CDR3, as DNA: TGTGCCAGCAGCGTAGGGGCATTCTACACAGATACGCAGTATTTT. The encoded protein is CASSVGAFYTDTQYF.

The rearrangement uses TRBV5-1 and TRBJ2-5; D is perhaps TRBD2 (6 bases). V gave up 3 bases and J gave up 1 base, with 16 bases separating them. The CDR3 covers 16 residues. Germline V gives CDR1 SGHRS, CDR2 YFSETQ. Here the CDR3 reads CASSWGERGVQETQYF. The CDR3 nucleotides are TGCGCCAGCAGCTGGGGGGAACGGGGCGTCCAAGAGACCCAGTACTTC.

Ten or more counts support this clonotype. This chain joins TRBV12-3 or TRBV12-4 and TRBJ2-3, with D uncertain. CDR3 length: 13 amino acids. The V end was cut by 2 bases, the J end by 8 bases, with 11 bases between. The CDR3 DNA reads TGTGCCAGCAGTTTACGGAAGGCGAGTACGCAGTATTTT. It translates to CASSLRKASTQYF.

This clonotype was seen many times. V is TRBV20-1 and J is TRBJ1-5, with TRBD1 as a possible D gene (5 bases). The germline V gene has CDR1 DFQATT and CDR2 SNEGSKA (reference sequence). Trimming left V 3 bases short and J 6 bases short, with 12 bases between. The CDR3 extends over 13 amino acids. This CDR3 reads CSARGQGGQPQHF. The CDR3, as DNA: TGCAGTGCTAGGGGTCAGGGAGGTCAGCCCCAGCATTTT.

This clonotype has ten or more counts. V usage is TRBV2 and J usage is TRBJ2-1; TRBD2 matches at 13 bases. After removal of 7 bases from V and 7 bases from J, the junction contained 10 bases not matched to a gene. Germline assignment: CDR1 SNHLY and CDR2 FYNNEI. This CDR3 is built from 16 residues. The CDR3 DNA reads as TGTGCCAGCACAGTAACTAGCGGGGGGGTTTGGAATGAGCAGTTCTTC. Amino acids: CASTVTSGGVWNEQFF.

A remark on this clonotype: A much larger clone lies one base from this, so it may be a read error. This sequence joins TRBV9 and TRBJ1-5, with D possibly being TRBD1 (5 bases). The CDR3 is 15 residues long. Germline values: CDR1 SGDLS, CDR2 YYNGEE. Trimming left V 0 bases short and J 9 bases short, with 16 bases between. For the CDR3, the DNA is TGTGCCAGCAGCGTAGAGAATGGGGGTTGGCTGCCCCAGCATTTT. Amino acid sequence: CASSVENGGWLPQHF.

This clonotype was seen repeatedly, ten times or more. The chain carries TRBV5-1 and TRBJ2-5, with D possibly matching TRBD1 (6 bases). The CDR3 runs 14 residues. Per the germline V gene, CDR1 is SGHRS and CDR2 is YFSETQ. The V gene lost 4 bases and the J gene lost 9 bases, with 19 bases spanning the gap. CDR3 loop: CASSPETGRGSQYF. The DNA of the CDR3 is TGCGCCAGCAGCCCAGAGACAGGACGCGGGTCCCAGTACTTC.

In its sample, this clonotype was seen many times. This chain connects TRBV5-6 to TRBJ1-4, with D perhaps matching TRBD1 (6 bases). This CDR3 has 18 amino acids. V was pared by 4 bases and J by 4 bases, with 23 bases between. Germline-derived CDR1 and CDR2 are SGHDT and YYEEEE. CDR3 residues: CASSRTGQRGGINEKLFF. In DNA form, the CDR3 reads TGTGCCAGCAGCCGTACAGGGCAACGGGGGGGGATTAATGAAAAACTGTTTTTT. Variable domain in full (rest from reference TRBV5-6 and TRBJ1-4): DAGVTQSPTHLIKTRGQQVTLRCSPKSGHDTVSWYQQALGQGPQFIFQYYEEEERQRGNFPDRFSGHQFPNYSSELNVNALLLGDSALYLCASSRTGQRGGINEKLFFGSGTQLSVL.

This clonotype was recorded many times. The J gene is TRBJ2-5, the V gene TRBV5-1; 9 positions agree with TRBD2. From germline, CDR1 is SGHRS and CDR2 YFSETQ. V shed 9 bases, J shed 0 bases, and the junction held 9 bases outside the gene matches. The CDR3 is made up of 15 amino acids. CDR3 amino acids: CATRRASGNQETQYF. As DNA, the CDR3 is TGCGCCACCCGCAGAGCTAGCGGGAACCAAGAGACCCAGTACTTC.

This clonotype was seen many times. One end of the junction is discordant with germline, which a read error may explain. The genes are TRBV28 and TRBJ2-2, with D possibly matching TRBD1 (6 bases). Germline V gene lookup returns CDR1 MDHEN and CDR2 SYDVKM. This CDR3 is built from 15 residues. Written as DNA, the CDR3 is TGTGCCAGCAGGGTTGGGACATGGAACAACGGGGAGCTGTTTTTT. This encodes CASRVGTWNNGELFF.

This clonotype was observed at least ten times. This chain links TRBV20-1 with TRBJ2-1; TRBD1 is a possible D gene (6 bases). CDR1 and CDR2 (germline): DFQATT, SNEGSKA (reference sequence). V lost 5 bases, J lost 6 bases, and 26 bases lay in between. This CDR3 has 17 residues. CDR3 nucleotide sequence: TGCAGTGCTCCCCCCCTCGGACAGAGGGGTTACAGCAATGAGCAGTTCTTC. It codes for CSAPPLGQRGYSNEQFF.

This clonotype was seen many times. The chain links TRBV20-1 to TRBJ1-3; unclear D gene. Germline lookup yields CDR1 DFQATT and CDR2 SNEGSKA (reference sequence). The V end lost 3 bases, the J end lost 2 bases, and 8 bases lay between the germline ends. CDR3 length equals 13 residues. CDR3 region: CSASEGAGNTIYF. CDR3 in DNA: TGCAGTGCTAGTGAGGGTGCTGGAAACACCATATATTTT.

This clonotype was recorded at least ten times. This sequence joins TRBV7-9 and TRBJ1-6, with 7 bases aligning to TRBD1. The germline V gene encodes CDR1 SEHNR and CDR2 FQNEAQ (reference sequence). The CDR3 covers 14 residues. With V trimmed by 3 bases and J by 7 bases, 3 bases remained unmatched. CDR3 coding DNA: TGTGCCAGCAGCTTTGCCAGGGGGAATTCACCCCTCCACTTT. The encoded protein is CASSFARGNSPLHF.

This clonotype was recorded a few times. The rearrangement links TRBV5-5 to TRBJ1-4; 7 bases line up with TRBD1. After removal of 4 bases from V and 8 bases from J, the junction contained 17 bases not matched to a gene. The CDR3 sequence is 17 residues long. The germline V gene has CDR1 SGHKS and CDR2 YYEKEE (reference sequence). This CDR3 reads CASSRWTGTLALEKLFF. The CDR3 nucleotides read TGTGCCAGCAGCCGCTGGACAGGCACGCTGGCTTTGGAAAAACTGTTTTTT.

This clonotype was detected ten times or more. The chain employs TRBV7-9 and TRBJ1-1; TRBD1 matches 12 bases. The J segment lost 3 bases and the V segment lost 5 bases, leaving 7 bases of the junction unmatched. Germline CDR1 reads SEHNR; CDR2 reads FQNEAQ (reference sequence). This CDR3 region has 16 residues. CDR3 protein: CASSRDRGRLYTEAFF. CDR3 DNA sequence: TGTGCCAGCAGCCGGGACAGGGGGCGGTTGTACACTGAAGCTTTCTTT.

Notes on this clonotype: This clone may be a read error of a much larger clone one base away. This chain joins TRBV7-6 and TRBJ1-5, with D perhaps TRBD2 (5 bases). Judging by the DNA end, TRBJ2-3 fits better; the J call may be wrong. CDR3 length: 14 residues. Germline V gene sequence: CDR1 SGHVS, CDR2 FNYEAQ. CDR3 coding DNA: TGTGCCAGCAGCTTAGACCCGGGGAAGCAGCCCCAGTATTTT. Amino acid sequence: CASSLDPGKQPQYF.